The TCR beta chain described here comes from a study of Graves' ophthalmopathy and Graves' hyperthyroidism. The overall study: Blood was drawn at initial diagnosis, before any treatment. Study results and limitations: Prediction of ophthalmopathy progression reached about 71% sensitivity and 72% to 75% specificity.

V lost 4 bases to trimming and J lost 2 bases, with 15 bases between them. Germline V CDR1 and CDR2: SGHRS, YFSETQ. CDR3 length: 15 residues. Uncontrolled infections, other autoimmune diseases, pregnancy or lactation barred patients from enrollment. Using RNA transcripts, the TCR beta CDR3 regions were amplified. First-round RT-PCR used HTBI primers; second-round multiplex PCR followed. A single record per CDR3 protein comes from TCRdb applying MiXCR to the multiplex PCR reads. The sample shows almost 750,000 distinct CDR3 sequences, approximately 40% of them seen only once. With respect to this clonotype: Its antigen is not identified.

The rearrangement links TRBV5-1 to TRBJ1-2, with unresolved D. The sequencing input was peripheral blood. This receptor was identified in an adult man with Graves' ophthalmopathy. The CDR3 DNA follows: TGCGCCAGCAGCGCGGTTCCCGGGAACAACTATGGCTACACCTTC. Its protein product is CASSAVPGNNYGYTF.